This TCR beta chain came from a study of response to subunit inactivated influenza vaccine. The study's findings and limits: T cells newly recruited by each seasonal influenza vaccination are few, the authors suggested.

The table lists this clonotype with a few counts. What it recognizes is unknown. The V gene end was trimmed by 5 bases and the J gene end by 6 bases; junction bases not matched to a gene: 17. The CDR3 is 18 amino acids. The germline gives CDR1 KGHDR, CDR2 SFDVKD. MiXCR, run by TCRdb on the RT-PCR reads, gives a single entry per CDR3 protein. The sample has 450,000 to 700,000 distinct CDR3 sequences; less than 15% are singletons. The TCR comes from a man aged 50 to 59 who received an inactivated influenza vaccine. V gene TRBV24-1 combines with J gene TRBJ2-3; 9 nucleotides match TRBD1. Sequences were derived from PBMCs from blood, sampled roughly 12 days after vaccination. Written as DNA, the CDR3 is TGTGCCACCAGTGCCAAACCGGGACAGGGCCGGGGTCAGGATACGCAGTATTTT. Its protein is CATSAKPGQGRGQDTQYF.